Presented here are 16 T cell receptor beta chains from one specimen sequenced in a study of cytomegalovirus exposure and HLA in healthy donors. Using immunoSEQ multiplex PCR, the repertoire was profiled, and TCRdb retains in-frame clones only, with some absent. The table shows some 290,000 clones, with roughly 86% occurring only once. The sample comprised PBMCs. The receptors stem from a man under 40 in good health and CMV-seronegative.

This clone was found a few times. V gene TRBV10-3 combines with J gene TRBJ2-7; 11 nucleotides agree with TRBD2. This CDR3 comprises 14 residues. Germline V gene lookup returns CDR1 ENHRY and CDR2 SYGVKD. Trimming took 7 bases from V and 6 from J; bases not matched to a gene: 8. The CDR3 coding sequence is TGTGCCATCACCCATAGCGGGGGGGCCTTCGAGCAGTACTTC. This encodes CAITHSGGAFEQYF.

The chain has TRBV15 and TRBJ2-3; tentatively, D is TRBD2 (5 bases). This CDR3 has 17 amino acids. Germline V gene lookup returns CDR1 LNHNV and CDR2 YYDKDF (reference sequence). Trimming pared 0 bases from V and 2 bases from J, leaving 15 bases between. The CDR3 DNA reads as TGTGCCACCAGCAGAGATGGGGAGACGGCATCCACAGATACGCAGTATTTT. Its translation: CATSRDGETASTDTQYF.

The gene calls are TRBV15 and TRBJ1-1, with TRBD1 identical over 7 bases. Germline CDR1 reads LNHNV; CDR2 reads YYDKDF (reference sequence). The CDR3 spans 15 residues. The J segment lost 0 bases and the V segment lost 3 bases, leaving 4 bases of the junction unmatched. CDR3 nucleotide sequence: TGTGCCACCAGCAGGAACAGGGGACTGAACACTGAAGCTTTCTTT. Amino acids: CATSRNRGLNTEAFF.

The chain links TRBV19 to TRBJ1-2; TRBD1 might be the D (5 bases). The CDR3 has 16 residues. The germline V gene has CDR1 LNHDA and CDR2 SQIVND (reference sequence). V lost 6 bases to trimming and J lost 0 bases, with 17 bases between them. As DNA, the CDR3 is TGTGCCAGTAGCCCCCTGGAACAGACAGCTAACTATGGCTACACCTTC. Translated: CASSPLEQTANYGYTF.

The genes are TRBV11-2 and TRBJ1-3; perhaps TRBD1 as D (5 bases). The V and J ends lost 5 bases and 5 bases respectively, with 13 bases between them. There are 14 residues in the CDR3. CDR1 and CDR2 (germline): SGHAT, FQNNGV. The DNA of the CDR3 is TGTGCCAGCAGCCCGGCGGGGCAGCGAAACACCATATATTTT. Protein: CASSPAGQRNTIYF.

The V gene is TRBV9, the J gene TRBJ1-1; tentative D call: TRBD1 (5 bases). Germline-derived CDR1 and CDR2 are SGDLS and YYNGEE. Trimming took 4 bases from V and 0 from J, leaving 7 bases between them. The CDR3 totals 13 residues. As DNA, the CDR3 is TGTGCCAGCAGCCCGACAGTGAACACTGAAGCTTTCTTT. It codes for CASSPTVNTEAFF.

This rearrangement joins TRBV4-1 to TRBJ1-1, with D possibly TRBD1 on 6 matching bases. Germline values: CDR1 MGHRA, CDR2 YSYEKL. The CDR3 runs to 15 residues. The ends were cut back, 2 bases at V and 1 base at J, with 11 bases in the middle. CDR3 region: CASSQHGQWNTEAFF. The DNA for the CDR3 is TGCGCCAGCAGCCAACATGGACAGTGGAACACTGAAGCTTTCTTT.

This clone came up once. This chain joins TRBV6-1 and TRBJ2-1; the D is unclear. The V gene's germline CDR1 is MNHNS and CDR2 SASEGT. V lost 1 base to trimming and J lost 11 bases, with 9 bases between them. The CDR3 length is 12 residues. As DNA, the CDR3 is TGTGCCAGCAGTGAAGTTGCTGGCCAGCAGTTCTTC. It is translated as CASSEVAGQQFF.

The chain couples TRBV7-6 to TRBJ1-1; tentative D call: TRBD1 (6 bases). The CDR3 runs 14 residues. Germline CDR1 reads SGHVS; CDR2 reads FNYEAQ. V lost 2 bases, J lost 11 bases, and 18 bases lay in between. CDR3 bases: TGTGCCAGCAGCTTAAGACGGGGTTGGCAGGGGGCTTTCTTT. Its translation: CASSLRRGWQGAFF.

This chain uses TRBV29-1 with TRBJ2-3; D is possibly TRBD1 (5 bases). The CDR3 contains 13 residues. The V and J ends lost 3 bases and 0 bases respectively, with 7 bases between them. CDR1 and CDR2 from the germline V gene are SQVTM and ANQGSEA. The CDR3 protein is CSVDPGSTDTQYF. As DNA, the CDR3 is TGCAGCGTTGATCCAGGGAGCACAGATACGCAGTATTTT.

This rearrangement joins TRBV4-1 to TRBJ2-5; D may be TRBD2 (7 bases). The CDR3 is 17 amino acids. Deletions cut 1 base from V and 2 bases from J, with 17 bases between. Germline CDR1 and CDR2: MGHRA and YSYEKL. In DNA form, the CDR3 reads TGCGCCAGCAGCCAAGGACCCTGGCGGGGGCGGCAAGAGACCCAGTACTTC. Encoded protein: CASSQGPWRGRQETQYF.

The J gene is TRBJ1-1, the V gene TRBV19; 9 positions match TRBD1. The CDR3 is 14 residues long. Trimming took 8 bases from V and 5 from J; bases not matched to a gene: 9. The germline V gene encodes CDR1 LNHDA and CDR2 SQIVND (reference sequence). CDR3 DNA sequence: TGTGCCAGTGCAAAGGGGACAGGGCGAACTGAAGCTTTCTTT. Translated: CASAKGTGRTEAFF.

The chain combines TRBV5-5 with TRBJ1-2; D is perhaps TRBD1 (5 bases). The CDR3 runs 15 residues. The germline CDR1 and CDR2 sequences are SGHKS and YYEKEE (reference sequence). V lost 4 bases to trimming and J lost 4 bases, with 17 bases between them. The CDR3 reads CASSSTGGFGYGYTF. The CDR3 DNA reads as TGTGCCAGCAGCAGCACAGGTGGATTTGGCTATGGCTACACCTTC.

The V call is TRBV2, the J call TRBJ2-5; 8 bases match TRBD1. Per the germline V gene, CDR1 is SNHLY and CDR2 is FYNNEI. The length of the CDR3 is 15 residues. J was trimmed by 0 bases and V by 5 bases; bases with no gene match: 5. For the CDR3, the DNA is TGTGCCAGCAGTTCGAGGACAGGGTACCAAGAGACCCAGTACTTC. Protein sequence: CASSSRTGYQETQYF. The full variable domain, with the rest looked up from reference TRBV2 and TRBJ2-5, is EPEVTQTPSHQVTQMGQEVILRCVPISNHLYFYWYRQILGQKVEFLVSFYNNEISEKSEIFDDQFSVERPDGSNFTLKIRSTKLEDSAMYFCASSSRTGYQETQYFGPGTRLLVL.

The J gene is TRBJ2-5, the V gene TRBV4-1, with 9 positions matching TRBD1. Germline assignment: CDR1 MGHRA and CDR2 YSYEKL. The CDR3 sequence is 14 residues long. V was pared by 3 bases and J by 5 bases, with 4 bases of the junction left unmatched. CDR3 bases: TGCGCCAGCAGCCACAACAGGGGGCAGGAGACCCAGTACTTC. This encodes CASSHNRGQETQYF.

The V and J genes are TRBV30 and TRBJ2-5, with D perhaps TRBD2 (6 bases). The CDR3 is 17 amino acids. V gave up 1 base and J gave up 2 bases, with 20 bases separating them. CDR1 and CDR2 from the germline V gene are GTSNPN and SVGIG (reference sequence). The CDR3 nucleotides are TGTGCCTGGAGTGAGGCGTCGCCCCGGGGGAGACAAGAGACCCAGTACTTC. Translating it yields CAWSEASPRGRQETQYF.